Following are 30 T cell receptor beta chains from one sample sequenced in a study of human T cells and chemical hapten exposure. MiXCR was run by TCRdb on the 5' RACE reads, yielding one entry per CDR3 protein. This repertoire shows roughly 110,000 distinct CDR3 sequences, approximately 20% found once; its top ten account for about 3%. Total RNA was isolated from unfractionated whole blood. These receptors were taken from a human donor in good health.

This clonotype was picked up a small number of times. J is TRBJ2-7 and V is TRBV28; TRBD1 matches at 9 bases. The CDR3 covers 15 residues. The V and J ends lost 5 bases and 3 bases, in that order; junction bases with no gene match: 8. CDR1 MDHEN and CDR2 SYDVKM come from the germline V gene. The CDR3 protein is CASSTAGTGNYEQYF. Written as DNA, the CDR3 is TGTGCCAGCAGTACCGCTGGGACAGGGAACTACGAGCAGTACTTC.

This clonotype was detected a few times. The V and J genes are TRBV3-1 and TRBJ2-3, with D unresolved. The CDR3 has 15 residues. Germline assignment: CDR1 LGHDT and CDR2 YNNKEL (reference sequence). Trimming cost V 4 bases and J 2 bases, with 13 bases left between them. CDR3 coding DNA: TGTGCCAGCAGCCTTGACGGCAGGATCACAGATACGCAGTATTTT. It yields the protein CASSLDGRITDTQYF.

This clonotype was picked up a small number of times. The chain has TRBV5-1 and TRBJ2-2, with a possible D match to TRBD1 (6 bases). This CDR3 has 14 residues. Per the germline V gene, CDR1 is SGHRS and CDR2 is YFSETQ. Trimming stripped 5 bases from V and 6 bases from J, with 14 bases between. CDR3 coding DNA: TGCGCCAGCAGGGGGGCCCCCCAGTCCGGGGAGCTGTTTTTT. Translated: CASRGAPQSGELFF.

Many counts were recorded for this clonotype. V gene TRBV20-1 combines with J gene TRBJ2-1, with 10 bases identical to TRBD2. The CDR3 sequence is 14 residues long. CDR1 and CDR2 (germline): DFQATT, SNEGSKA (reference sequence). Trimming took 6 bases from V and 12 from J; bases not matched to a gene: 14. The DNA for the CDR3 is TGCAGTGCGGTAGCGGGAGGATCAGAGTTTGGGCAGTTCTTC. Its translation is CSAVAGGSEFGQFF.

The J gene is TRBJ2-4, the V gene TRBV7-2; D possibly corresponds to TRBD1 (5 bases). The CDR3 covers 17 residues. Germline loops: CDR1 SGHTA, CDR2 FQGNSA. The V end lost 3 bases, the J end lost 5 bases, and 20 bases lay between the germline ends. The CDR3 region has the DNA TGTGCCAGCAGCTTTAGACCGGGCTTCGTGACAGAAAACATTCAGTACTTC. This gives the protein CASSFRPGFVTENIQYF. Full variable domain (missing parts from reference TRBV7-2 and TRBJ2-4): GAGVSQSPSNKVTEKGKDVELRCDPISGHTALYWYRQSLGQGLEFLIYFQGNSAPDKSGLPSDRFSAERTGGSVSTLTIQRTQQEDSAVYLCASSFRPGFVTENIQYFGAGTRLSVL.

V usage is TRBV18 and J usage is TRBJ2-5; D unresolved. Looked up from germline, CDR1 is KGHSH and CDR2 is LQKENI. The CDR3 contains 15 residues. V was shortened by 3 bases and J by 2 bases, with 13 bases between the two germline ends. The DNA of the CDR3 is TGTGCCAGCTCACCGGGAATACTACGACAAGAGACCCAGTACTTC. It translates to CASSPGILRQETQYF.

The rearrangement uses TRBV4-1 and TRBJ1-1, with D possibly matching TRBD1 (5 bases). V was cut by 6 bases and J by 3 bases, with 11 bases left in between. Germline V gene data show CDR1 as MGHRA and CDR2 as YSYEKL. The length of the CDR3 is 13 residues. This CDR3 reads CASRKGLDTEAFF. The CDR3, as DNA: TGCGCCAGCAGAAAGGGGTTGGACACTGAAGCTTTCTTT.

The chain carries TRBV6-1 and TRBJ1-5; D is ambiguous. Germline values: CDR1 MNHNS, CDR2 SASEGT. V was cut by 3 bases and J by 0 bases, with 15 bases left in between. The CDR3 consists of 17 residues. The CDR3 region is CASSESPWSSSNQPQHF. CDR3 nucleotide sequence: TGTGCCAGCAGTGAGTCGCCCTGGTCATCTAGCAATCAGCCCCAGCATTTT.

Only a few counts were recorded for this clonotype. The chain couples TRBV6-1 to TRBJ1-6; D perhaps matches TRBD1 (5 bases). From germline, CDR1 is MNHNS and CDR2 SASEGT. V was pared by 6 bases and J by 7 bases, with 13 bases between. The length of the CDR3 is 14 residues. The CDR3 loop reads CASSDRILNSPLHF. The CDR3 region has the DNA TGTGCCAGCAGCGACAGAATACTCAATTCACCCCTCCACTTT.

V and J are TRBV4-2 and TRBJ2-2, with D unclear. This CDR3 region has 15 residues. Trimming removed 0 bases at V and 6 bases at J, with 11 bases between. Germline V gives CDR1 LGHNA, CDR2 YNFKEQ. CDR3 sequence (DNA): TGTGCCAGCAGCCAAGATCTCGGTAATCCCGGGGAGCTGTTTTTT. It specifies CASSQDLGNPGELFF.

This clonotype was seen more than once but under ten times. The chain combines TRBV6-1 with TRBJ1-5, with unresolved D. Germline lookup yields CDR1 MNHNS and CDR2 SASEGT. The V end lost 5 bases, the J end lost 3 bases, and 11 bases lay between the germline ends. This CDR3 has 14 residues. CDR3 bases: TGTGCCAGCAGTAGAGGAGCGGTCAATCAGCCCCAGCATTTT. Translated: CASSRGAVNQPQHF.

This clonotype was detected a few times. The V gene is TRBV29-1, the J gene TRBJ1-2; D not certain. Per germline, CDR1 SQVTM and CDR2 ANQGSEA. V lost 4 bases, J lost 5 bases, and 20 bases lay in between. This CDR3 is 15 amino acids long. This CDR3 is CSVVDPFHGPYGYTF. CDR3 nucleotides: TGCAGCGTTGTAGACCCTTTCCACGGCCCTTATGGCTACACCTTC.

The gene calls are TRBV12-3 or TRBV12-4 and TRBJ2-1, with 15 nucleotides matching TRBD2. The J segment lost 7 bases and the V segment lost 3 bases, leaving 4 bases of the junction unmatched. The CDR3 runs to 16 residues. Here the CDR3 reads CASSFGLAGGLNEQFF. CDR3 coding DNA: TGTGCCAGCAGTTTCGGACTAGCGGGAGGGCTGAATGAGCAGTTCTTC.

This chain uses TRBV27 with TRBJ2-1; TRBD2 matches 8 bases. V trimming: 7 bases; J trimming: 5 bases; junction bases outside the gene matches: 10. CDR3 length equals 15 residues. The germline V gene has CDR1 MNHEY and CDR2 SMNVEV (reference sequence). CDR3 amino acids: CASTAKGTRHNEQFF. The CDR3 DNA follows: TGTGCCAGCACCGCCAAGGGGACTAGACACAATGAGCAGTTCTTC.

This clonotype occurred a few times. The rearrangement links TRBV11-3 to TRBJ2-2, with 8 bases matching TRBD2. The V gene end was trimmed by 0 bases and the J gene end by 4 bases; junction bases not matched to a gene: 10. CDR3 length: 18 amino acids. Per the germline V gene, CDR1 is SGHNT and CDR2 is YENEEA. CDR3 in amino acids: CASSLDLGSGRLTGELFF. Written as DNA, the CDR3 is TGTGCCAGCAGCTTAGATCTAGGCAGCGGGAGACTCACCGGGGAGCTGTTTTTT.

DNA of the CDR3: TGTGCCAGCAGCCCTCGGAGTTTCTCCTACAATGAGCAGTTCTTC. It translates to CASSPRSFSYNEQFF. The rearrangement links TRBV12-3 or TRBV12-4 to TRBJ2-1, with D hard to call. The ends were cut back, 6 bases at V and 0 bases at J, with 12 bases in the middle. CDR3 length: 15 residues.

This rearrangement joins TRBV20-1 to TRBJ1-1; 7 positions match TRBD1. The trim removed 1 base at V and 0 bases at J, leaving 5 bases unmatched. Germline loops: CDR1 DFQATT, CDR2 SNEGSKA (reference sequence). The CDR3 is 15 amino acids. CDR3 region: CSARVGQIMNTEAFF. The CDR3 DNA sequence: TGCAGTGCTAGAGTGGGACAGATAATGAACACTGAAGCTTTCTTT.

The sample holds a few counts of this clonotype. This rearrangement joins TRBV6-5 to TRBJ2-1; 8 bases are shared with TRBD1. The germline CDR1 and CDR2 sequences are MNHEY and SVGAGI. V lost 5 bases and J lost 12; bases outside the gene matches: 6. The CDR3 spans 12 residues. CDR3 loop: CASSRQGSSQFF. The CDR3 DNA reads TGTGCCAGCAGTCGACAGGGGTCCTCGCAGTTCTTC.

V is TRBV28 and J is TRBJ2-1; 9 bases are a match to TRBD2. There are 15 residues in the CDR3. From germline, CDR1 is MDHEN and CDR2 SYDVKM. The V and J ends lost 6 bases and 3 bases, in that order; junction bases with no gene match: 6. The DNA for the CDR3 is TGTGCCAGCAGCCCAGCGGGAGGACTCTACAATGAGCAGTTCTTC. It translates to CASSPAGGLYNEQFF.

This clonotype came up many times. CDR3 region: CSARGLAGIYEQYF. CDR3 in DNA: TGCAGTGCTAGAGGGCTAGCGGGAATATACGAGCAGTACTTC. V gene TRBV20-1 combines with J gene TRBJ2-7; 9 bases line up with TRBD2. The V gene end was trimmed by 1 base and the J gene end by 4 bases; junction bases not matched to a gene: 5. This CDR3 region has 14 residues. The germline V gene has CDR1 DFQATT and CDR2 SNEGSKA (reference sequence).

This clonotype appeared a few times. The V call is TRBV6-5, the J call TRBJ1-6; 8 bases fit TRBD1. Per germline, CDR1 MNHEY and CDR2 SVGAGI. This CDR3 has 15 residues. J gave up 7 bases and V 0 bases, and 2 bases lay outside the gene matches. CDR3 sequence (DNA): TGTGCCAGCAGTTACTCGTCAGGGGGCAATTCACCCCTCCACTTT. Its translation is CASSYSSGGNSPLHF.

The chain joins TRBV30 to TRBJ2-3, with D possibly being TRBD2 (8 bases). This CDR3 spans 14 amino acids. Trimming cost V 7 bases and J 4 bases, with 18 bases left between them. Germline assignment: CDR1 GTSNPN and CDR2 SVGIG (reference sequence). The CDR3 DNA is TGTGCCTCACCCGGGACAGCGGGGGCAGATACGCAGTATTTT. Translating gives CASPGTAGADTQYF.

This clonotype was seen more than once but under ten times. The J gene is TRBJ2-2, the V gene TRBV3-1; no clear D gene. CDR3 length: 14 amino acids. Trimming pared 1 base from V and 0 bases from J, leaving 3 bases between. Germline CDR1 and CDR2: LGHDT and YNNKEL (reference sequence). The CDR3 sequence: CASSQAPNTGELFF. The CDR3 nucleotides read TGTGCCAGCAGCCAAGCGCCGAACACCGGGGAGCTGTTTTTT.

V is TRBV3-1 and J is TRBJ2-5, with D possibly matching TRBD1 (7 bases). V lost 2 bases to trimming and J lost 6 bases, with 16 bases between them. The CDR3 extends over 15 amino acids. Per germline, CDR1 LGHDT and CDR2 YNNKEL (reference sequence). CDR3 in DNA: TGTGCCAGCAGCCAAAGGCAGGGGGGAATGAAGACCCAGTACTTC. Amino acid sequence: CASSQRQGGMKTQYF.

This rearrangement joins TRBV6-2 or TRBV6-3 to TRBJ2-3; TRBD2 matches 14 bases. The V gene end was trimmed by 6 bases and the J gene end by 5 bases; junction bases not matched to a gene: 4. CDR1 and CDR2 from the germline V gene are MNHEY and SVGEGT. This CDR3 region has 15 residues. CDR3 DNA: TGTGCCAGCAGCCCCGGGACTAGCGGGAGAGATACGCAGTATTTT. Protein: CASSPGTSGRDTQYF.

This chain joins TRBV18 and TRBJ2-2, with D uncertain. Looked up from germline, CDR1 is KGHSH and CDR2 is LQKENI. The V gene lost 6 bases and the J gene lost 3 bases, with 11 bases spanning the gap. This CDR3 spans 14 amino acids. The CDR3 DNA is TGTGCCAGCTCGAACACACTATACACCGGGGAGCTGTTTTTT. Translated, it gives CASSNTLYTGELFF.

The chain carries TRBV27 and TRBJ2-2; 9 bases match TRBD1. Germline CDR1 is MNHEY and CDR2 is SMNVEV (reference sequence). After removal of 3 bases from V and 4 bases from J, the junction contained 6 bases not matched to a gene. The CDR3 spans 16 residues. This CDR3 is CASSFNRGLVTGELFF. The CDR3 DNA follows: TGTGCCAGCAGTTTCAACAGGGGGCTAGTCACCGGGGAGCTGTTTTTT.

The V gene is TRBV28, the J gene TRBJ2-6; D is undetermined. Germline lookup yields CDR1 MDHEN and CDR2 SYDVKM. The CDR3 is made up of 18 amino acids. V lost 2 bases to trimming and J lost 1 base, with 15 bases between them. The CDR3, as DNA: TGTGCCAGCAGTTTAATTTACGGCACACTGTCTGGGGCCAACGTCCTGACTTTC. It translates to CASSLIYGTLSGANVLTF.

The gene calls are TRBV20-1 and TRBJ2-2, with 9 bases that match TRBD1. The length of the CDR3 is 14 residues. Germline V gene sequence: CDR1 DFQATT, CDR2 SNEGSKA (reference sequence). Trimming cost V 4 bases and J 6 bases; bases outside gene matches: 6. CDR3 sequence reads: CSATRQGGAGELFF. The DNA for the CDR3 is TGCAGTGCTACGCGACAGGGGGGCGCCGGGGAGCTGTTTTTT.

As for this clonotype: Germline and junction disagree at one end, which may indicate a read error. This chain joins TRBV10-3 and TRBJ1-5, with 8 bases identical to TRBD1. The germline gives CDR1 ENHRY, CDR2 SYGVKD. The CDR3 is 15 amino acids. The CDR3 DNA is TGTGCCAGCAGTTTAGGGGGCAGGGGGCTACAGCCCCAGCATTTT. Protein: CASSLGGRGLQPQHF.